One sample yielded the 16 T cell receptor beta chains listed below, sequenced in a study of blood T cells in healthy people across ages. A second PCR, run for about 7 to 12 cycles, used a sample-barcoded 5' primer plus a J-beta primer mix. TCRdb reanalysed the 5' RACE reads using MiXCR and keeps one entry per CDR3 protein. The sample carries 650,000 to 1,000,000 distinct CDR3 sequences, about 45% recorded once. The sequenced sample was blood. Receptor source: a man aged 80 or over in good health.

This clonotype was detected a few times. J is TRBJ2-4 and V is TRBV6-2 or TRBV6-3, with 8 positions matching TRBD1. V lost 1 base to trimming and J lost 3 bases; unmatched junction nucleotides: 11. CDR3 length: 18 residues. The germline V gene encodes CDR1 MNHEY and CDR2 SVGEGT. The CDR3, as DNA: TGTGCCAGCAGTTACTTGGACCCGACCAGGGGGCGCAAAAACATTCAGTACTTC. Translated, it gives CASSYLDPTRGRKNIQYF.

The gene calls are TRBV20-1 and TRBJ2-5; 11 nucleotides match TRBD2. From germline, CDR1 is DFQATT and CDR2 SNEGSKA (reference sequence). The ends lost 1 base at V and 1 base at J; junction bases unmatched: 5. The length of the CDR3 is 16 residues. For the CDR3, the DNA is TGCAGTGCTAGAGGGCTAGCGGGAGGAGCCCAAGAGACCCAGTACTTC. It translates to CSARGLAGGAQETQYF.

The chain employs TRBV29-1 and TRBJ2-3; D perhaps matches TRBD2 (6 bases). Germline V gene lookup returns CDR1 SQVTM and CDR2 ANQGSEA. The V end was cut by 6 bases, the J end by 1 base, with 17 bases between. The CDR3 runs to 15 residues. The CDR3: CSVDQGWRGTDTQYF. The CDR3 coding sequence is TGCAGCGTGGACCAAGGGTGGAGGGGCACAGATACGCAGTATTTT.

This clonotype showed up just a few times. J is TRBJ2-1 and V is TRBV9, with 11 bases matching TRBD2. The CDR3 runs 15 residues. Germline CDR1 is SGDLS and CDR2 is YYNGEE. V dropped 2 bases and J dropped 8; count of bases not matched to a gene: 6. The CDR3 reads CASSVWTSGSDEQFF. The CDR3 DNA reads TGTGCCAGCAGCGTTTGGACTAGCGGGTCGGATGAGCAGTTCTTC.

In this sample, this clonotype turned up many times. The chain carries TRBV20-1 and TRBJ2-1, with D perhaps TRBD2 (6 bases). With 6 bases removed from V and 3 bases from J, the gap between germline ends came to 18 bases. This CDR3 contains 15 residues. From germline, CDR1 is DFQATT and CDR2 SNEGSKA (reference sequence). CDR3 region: CSAQSQRANYNEQFF. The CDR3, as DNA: TGCAGTGCCCAAAGCCAGCGGGCAAACTACAATGAGCAGTTCTTC.

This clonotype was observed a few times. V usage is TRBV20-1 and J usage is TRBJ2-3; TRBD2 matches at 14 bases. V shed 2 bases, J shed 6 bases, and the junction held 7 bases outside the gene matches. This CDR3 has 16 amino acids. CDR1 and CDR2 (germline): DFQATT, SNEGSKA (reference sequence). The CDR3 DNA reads TGCAGTGCTAGATCGGGACTAGCGGGAGTCTCGGATACGCAGTATTTT. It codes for CSARSGLAGVSDTQYF.

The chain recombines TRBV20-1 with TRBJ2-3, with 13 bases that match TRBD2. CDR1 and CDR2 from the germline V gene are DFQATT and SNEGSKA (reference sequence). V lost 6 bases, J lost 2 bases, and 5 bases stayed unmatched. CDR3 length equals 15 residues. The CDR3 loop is CSARTSGGITDTQYF. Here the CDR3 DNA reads TGCAGTGCGCGGACTAGCGGGGGAATCACAGATACGCAGTATTTT.

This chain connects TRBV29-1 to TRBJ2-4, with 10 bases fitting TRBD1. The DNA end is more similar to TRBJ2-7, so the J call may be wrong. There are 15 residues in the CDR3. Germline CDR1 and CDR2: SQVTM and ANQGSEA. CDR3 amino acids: CSVESRTGGFYEQYF. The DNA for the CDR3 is TGCAGCGTTGAAAGCAGGACAGGGGGGTTCTACGAGCAGTACTTC.

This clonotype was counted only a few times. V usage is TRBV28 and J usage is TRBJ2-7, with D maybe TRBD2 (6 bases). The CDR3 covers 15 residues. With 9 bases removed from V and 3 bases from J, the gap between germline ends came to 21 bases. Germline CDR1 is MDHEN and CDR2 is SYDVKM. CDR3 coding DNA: TGTGCCAGTTCACCAGAGGAACTAGCCGGCTACGAGCAGTACTTC. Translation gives CASSPEELAGYEQYF.

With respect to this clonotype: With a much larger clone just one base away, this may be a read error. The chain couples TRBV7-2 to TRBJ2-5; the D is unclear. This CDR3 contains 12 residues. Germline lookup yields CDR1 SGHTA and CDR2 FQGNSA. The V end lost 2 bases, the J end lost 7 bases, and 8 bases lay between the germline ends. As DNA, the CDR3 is TGTGCCAGCAGCTTAACGAGAGGGACCCAGTACTTC. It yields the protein CASSLTRGTQYF. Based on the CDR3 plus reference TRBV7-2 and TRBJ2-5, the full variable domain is GAGVSQSPSNKVTEKGKDVELRCDPISGHTALYWYRQSLGQGLEFLIYFQGNSAPDKSGLPSDRFSAERTGGSVSTLTIQRTQQEDSAVYLCASSLTRGTQYFGPGTRLLVL.

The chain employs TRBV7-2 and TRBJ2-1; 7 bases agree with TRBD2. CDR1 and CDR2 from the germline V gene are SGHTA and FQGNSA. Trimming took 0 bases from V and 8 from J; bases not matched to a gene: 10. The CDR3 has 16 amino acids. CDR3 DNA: TGTGCCAGCAGCTTAGCTGGGGGGGGAGGTCCCCATGAGCAGTTCTTC. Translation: CASSLAGGGGPHEQFF.

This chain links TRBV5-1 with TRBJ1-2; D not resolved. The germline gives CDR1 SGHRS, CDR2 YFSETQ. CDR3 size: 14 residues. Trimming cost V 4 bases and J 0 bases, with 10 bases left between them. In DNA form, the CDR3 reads TGCGCCAGCAGCGATAGTACCACTAACTATGGCTACACCTTC. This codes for CASSDSTTNYGYTF.

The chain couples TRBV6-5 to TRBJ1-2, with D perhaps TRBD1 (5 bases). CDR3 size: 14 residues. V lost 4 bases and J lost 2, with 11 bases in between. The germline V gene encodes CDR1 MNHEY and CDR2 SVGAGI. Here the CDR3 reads CASSSRTHNYGYTF. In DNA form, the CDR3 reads TGTGCCAGCAGTTCGAGGACACACAACTATGGCTACACCTTC.

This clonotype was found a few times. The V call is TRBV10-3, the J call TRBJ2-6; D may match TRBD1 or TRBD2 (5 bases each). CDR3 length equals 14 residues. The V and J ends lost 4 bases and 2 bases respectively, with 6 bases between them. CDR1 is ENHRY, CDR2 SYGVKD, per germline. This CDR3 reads CAISGGTGANVLTF. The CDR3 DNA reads TGTGCCATCAGTGGGGGGACTGGGGCCAACGTCCTGACTTTC.

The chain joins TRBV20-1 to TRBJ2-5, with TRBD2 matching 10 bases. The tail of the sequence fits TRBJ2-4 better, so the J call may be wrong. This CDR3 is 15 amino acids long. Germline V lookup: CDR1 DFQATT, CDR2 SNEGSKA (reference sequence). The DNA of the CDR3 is TGCAGTGCTAGCGGTCCGGCTAGCGGGAGTGACATTCAGTACTTC. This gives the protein CSASGPASGSDIQYF.

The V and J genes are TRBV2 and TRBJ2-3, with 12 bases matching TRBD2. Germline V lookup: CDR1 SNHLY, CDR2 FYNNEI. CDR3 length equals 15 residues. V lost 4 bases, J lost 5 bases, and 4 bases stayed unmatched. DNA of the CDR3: TGTGCCAGCAGTGGACTAGCGGGAGAGATAGATACGCAGTATTTT. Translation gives CASSGLAGEIDTQYF.